This is a list of T cell receptor beta chains from one sample in a study of monozygotic twins with inflammatory bowel disease. TCRdb reanalyzed the 5' RACE reads, giving one entry per CDR3 protein sequence and no DNA. The sample totals about 210,000 distinct CDR3 sequences. The source material was blood. These receptors were collected from a human donor with ulcerative colitis or Crohn's disease, or a healthy co-twin of an affected twin (not recorded which). CDR3s include the opening cysteine and the closing phenylalanine or tryptophan.

j_call | cdr3_length | v_call | cdr3_aa
TRBJ1-2 | 13 | TRBV6-1 | CASKLGQSYGYTF
TRBJ2-7 | 13 | TRBV28 | CASSSGFYYEQYF
TRBJ2-3 | 13 | TRBV12-3/TRBV12-4 | CASRAGGTDTQYF
TRBJ2-3 | 14 | TRBV25-1 | CASSEWAGTDTQYF
TRBJ2-7 | 15 | TRBV7-2 | CASSLMGTGDYEQYF
TRBJ2-1 | 14 | TRBV20-1 | CSASPGDRPNEHFF
TRBJ1-1 | 13 | TRBV5-1 | CASSPGGDTEAFF
TRBJ2-1 | 16 | TRBV27 | CATEIRDSSSYNEQFF
TRBJ2-1 | 16 | TRBV6-5 | CASSSYSPSPYNEQFF
TRBJ1-5 | 18 | TRBV1 | CTILPFTRGRGSNQPQHF
TRBJ2-5 | 18 | TRBV5-1 | CASRNSGPGLQPWETQYF
TRBJ2-3 | 16 | TRBV12-3/TRBV12-4 | CASSLVREGSTDTQYF
TRBJ2-3 | 13 | TRBV7-9 | CASFPAPRDTQYF
TRBJ2-1 | 17 | TRBV5-6 | CASSSTHWGVGNNEQFF
TRBJ2-5 | 13 | TRBV5-1 | CASRSGGEETQYF
TRBJ2-5 | 13 | TRBV6-5 | CASRPQGWETQYF
TRBJ2-5 | 13 | TRBV12-3/TRBV12-4 | CASSPGHLKTQYF
TRBJ2-5 | 15 | TRBV4-1 | CASSQLWGGQETQYF
TRBJ1-1 | 13 | TRBV27 | CASSTTGYTEAFF
TRBJ2-7 | 14 | TRBV20-1 | CSAYRDSGSYEQYF
TRBJ2-7 | 14 | TRBV7-8 | CASSLAGVSYEQYF
TRBJ2-7 | 14 | TRBV7-9 | CASSLTGQLYEQYF
TRBJ2-1 | 17 | TRBV5-6 | CASSPLGGPPTYNEQFF
TRBJ1-2 | 14 | TRBV7-2 | CASSEHGTGYGYTF
TRBJ2-2 | 15 | TRBV2 | CASTETGKNTGELFF
TRBJ1-2 | 17 | TRBV10-3 | CAIRGGEDSPANYGYTF
TRBJ1-2 | 14 | TRBV20-1 | CSAGQGTGLHGYTF
TRBJ2-1 | 16 | TRBV5-1 | CASSALSGGINNEQFF
TRBJ2-1 | 13 | TRBV12-3/TRBV12-4 | CASSLREYNEQFF
TRBJ2-3 | 15 | TRBV7-2 | CASSSHLPGADTQYF
TRBJ1-2 | 12 | TRBV5-6 | CASSDDSYGYTF
TRBJ1-1 | 12 | TRBV12-3/TRBV12-4 | CASSLGGYMAFF
TRBJ2-5 | 14 | TRBV19 | CASSIVQGSETQYF
TRBJ2-7 | 13 | TRBV5-1 | CASSLMGLERGNF
TRBJ2-1 | 15 | TRBV27 | CASSFGGEPYNEQFF
TRBJ2-3 | 15 | TRBV27 | CATSGGVTSTDTQYF
TRBJ1-6 | 16 | TRBV11-2 | CASSLRPGSYNSPLHF
TRBJ1-1 | 12 | TRBV20-1 | CSVYRVNTEAFF
TRBJ2-1 | 13 | TRBV11-2 | CASAKDLNNEQFF
TRBJ1-1 | 15 | TRBV12-3/TRBV12-4 | CASSLSYWGSTEAFF
TRBJ2-1 | 19 | TRBV6-1 | CASRAYGLAGGLLDNEQFF
TRBJ1-4 | 15 | TRBV19 | CASTRPGTENEKLFF
TRBJ1-1 | 15 | TRBV3-1 | CASSQDPHPNTEAFF
TRBJ2-2 | 15 | TRBV7-7 | CASSLVTGDTGELFF
TRBJ2-5 | 15 | TRBV19 | CASSIDPGPQETQYF
TRBJ1-2 | 13 | TRBV20-1 | CSAPGTANYGYTF
TRBJ1-5 | 13 | TRBV5-4 | CASSWGGGQPQHF
TRBJ1-4 | 15 | TRBV2 | CASTFLGGMVEKLFF
TRBJ1-2 | 13 | TRBV9 | CASSETVFRGYTF